This T cell receptor beta chain originates from a study of technical replicates of blood from a handful of donors. TCRdb's copy holds only in-frame clones and misses some; the assay was immunoSEQ multiplex PCR. The sample lists about 60,000 clones, approximately 90% seen once, with about 5.5% in the top ten. The sequence was collected from a human donor in good health. Some clones in this sample may be carry-over from other donors' samples. What was sequenced was PBMCs.

The CDR3 is CASSLAGQGASEQYF. The CDR3 DNA reads as TGTGCCAGCAGCTTAGCGGGCCAGGGGGCGTCCGAGCAGTACTTC. This chain connects TRBV7-2 to TRBJ2-7; 8 positions match TRBD1. The CDR3 has 15 amino acids. V was pared by 0 bases and J by 6 bases, with 7 bases of the junction left unmatched. The V gene's germline CDR1 is SGHTA and CDR2 FQGNSA. Full variable domain (missing parts from reference TRBV7-2 and TRBJ2-7): GAGVSQSPSNKVTEKGKDVELRCDPISGHTALYWYRQSLGQGLEFLIYFQGNSAPDKSGLPSDRFSAERTGGSVSTLTIQRTQQEDSAVYLCASSLAGQGASEQYFGPGTRLTVT.